This T cell receptor beta chain was identified in a study of blood T cell repertoires in COVID-19. Across the study: Material from acute and convalescent COVID-19 was sourced from the United States, Italy and Spain. Sample material is recorded as cDNA or gDNA derived from T cells, B-cell-depleted T cells, or PBMCs.

As handled by the study authors: Estimation of nucleated cell counts was performed using reference gene primer amplification. Only in-frame clones appear in the TCRdb table, and some are missing; sequencing was by immunoSEQ multiplex PCR. V and J calls and clone size are as listed in that table; D and trimming were resolved from the DNA. The sample contains roughly 250,000 clones, roughly 87% of which appear only once. The TCR comes from a woman aged 25 to 39 with acute or convalescent COVID-19. The specimen sequenced was peripheral blood.

In DNA, the CDR3 is TGTGCCACCAGCAGAGATAGCTCGGGAGAGACCCAGTACTTC. Amino acid sequence: CATSRDSSGETQYF. The rearrangement joins TRBV15 to TRBJ2-5, with unresolved D. CDR1 and CDR2 (germline): LNHNV, YYDKDF (reference sequence). This CDR3 spans 14 amino acids. Trimming removed 0 bases from V and 4 bases from J, with 9 bases in between.